One sample yielded the 12 T cell receptor beta chains listed below, sequenced in a study of cytomegalovirus exposure and HLA in healthy donors (dated by TCRdb to the late 2010s). Library preparation employed the immunoSEQ multiplex PCR assay. For the multiplex PCR, a mixture combining 60 forward primers for TCR Vbeta segments and 13 reverse primers for TCR Jbeta segments was used. TCRdb mirrors the immuneACCESS table, restricted to in-frame sequences. Some clones are absent from its copies; in checked studies, under half trace to an unresolved V gene, and the reason for the others is unknown. The sample table shows 65,000 or so clones, and 62% are seen once. The ten top clones hold 2.8% of the sample. Sequencing was performed on PBMCs. Source of these receptors: a man younger than 45 in good health and CMV-seronegative.

For this clone: Other DNA sequences of this sample code for an identical CDR3. The chain couples TRBV6-5 to TRBJ1-1; 10 bases fit TRBD1. V lost 6 bases to trimming and J lost 5 bases; unmatched junction nucleotides: 3. The CDR3 is 13 residues long. The V gene's germline CDR1 is MNHEY and CDR2 SVGAGI. The CDR3 nucleotides are TGTGCCAGCAGAAGGACAGGGGGAACTGAAGCTTTCTTT. Residues: CASRRTGGTEAFF.

The rearrangement links TRBV5-1 to TRBJ1-1, with D tentatively TRBD1 (5 bases). The germline V gene has CDR1 SGHRS and CDR2 YFSETQ. The CDR3 covers 15 residues. V shed 4 bases and J shed 6 bases, with 19 bases lying between them. This chain's CDR3 is CASSPNFQGGSEAFF. CDR3 DNA: TGCGCCAGCAGCCCTAACTTCCAGGGAGGGTCTGAAGCTTTCTTT.

This chain connects TRBV14 to TRBJ1-1; no clear D. CDR1 is SGHDN, CDR2 FVKESK, per germline. The CDR3 is 14 residues long. Trimming took off 4 bases at V and 1 base at J, with 10 bases between the two ends. As DNA, the CDR3 is TGTGCCAGCAGCCCGGGGAGAAGGAACACTGAAGCTTTCTTT. Protein sequence: CASSPGRRNTEAFF. Complete variable domain (other parts from reference TRBV14 and TRBJ1-1): EAGVTQFPSHSVIEKGQTVTLRCDPISGHDNLYWYRRVMGKEIKFLLHFVKESKQDESGMPNNRFLAERTGGTYSTLKVQPAELEDSGVYFCASSPGRRNTEAFFGQGTRLTVV.

The V call is TRBV5-1, the J call TRBJ2-6; 8 nucleotides match TRBD1. This CDR3 has 14 residues. J was trimmed by 7 bases and V by 2 bases; bases with no gene match: 2. From germline, CDR1 is SGHRS and CDR2 YFSETQ. This chain's CDR3 is CASSLQGEANVLTF. In nucleotides, the CDR3 is TGCGCCAGCAGCTTACAGGGGGAAGCCAACGTCCTGACTTTC.

The chain uses TRBV7-9 and TRBJ1-5, with 9 bases lining up with TRBD1. The CDR3 loop spans 15 amino acids. Losses at the gene ends were 6 bases for V and 5 bases for J; bases not matched to a gene: 8. The germline CDR1 and CDR2 sequences are SEHNR and FQNEAQ (reference sequence). CDR3 protein: CASSLGQGEHQPQHF. The CDR3 nucleotides are TGTGCCAGCAGTTTGGGACAGGGAGAACATCAGCCCCAGCATTTT.

The rearrangement uses TRBV7-9 and TRBJ1-2; unclear D gene. V dropped 2 bases and J dropped 6 bases, with 10 bases sitting between them. The CDR3 contains 13 residues. The germline V gene has CDR1 SEHNR and CDR2 FQNEAQ (reference sequence). CDR3 amino acids: CASSLPGSDGYTF. The CDR3, as DNA: TGTGCCAGCAGCTTACCGGGATCTGATGGCTACACCTTC. The complete variable domain, with remaining parts taken from reference TRBV7-9 and TRBJ1-2, reads DTGVSQNPRHKITKRGQNVTFRCDPISEHNRLYWYRQTLGQGPEFLTYFQNEAQLEKSRLLSDRFSAERPKGSFSTLEIQRTEQGDSAMYLCASSLPGSDGYTFGSGTRLTVV.

V gene TRBV25-1 combines with J gene TRBJ2-1, with 7 nucleotides matching TRBD1. The ends lost 2 bases at V and 7 bases at J; junction bases unmatched: 5. There are 14 residues in the CDR3. Germline V gene data show CDR1 as MGHDK and CDR2 as SYGVNS. The CDR3 DNA reads TGTGCCAGCAGTGAAGGGGCAGGGGGTAATGAGCAGTTCTTC. The encoded protein is CASSEGAGGNEQFF.

The CDR3 nucleotides are TGTGCCAGCAGTGGACTCGGACAGGGGGTCGGGGACGAGCAGTACTTC. This encodes CASSGLGQGVGDEQYF. This chain joins TRBV6-1 and TRBJ2-7; 10 bases are shared with TRBD1. With V trimmed by 4 bases and J by 5 bases, 11 bases remained unmatched. Germline V CDR1 and CDR2: MNHNS, SASEGT. The CDR3 totals 16 residues.

The CDR3 DNA is TGCGCCAGCAGCACTCCCGGGAGCCTAAATACCCAGTACTTC. It translates to CASSTPGSLNTQYF. V is TRBV5-1 and J is TRBJ2-5, with D perhaps TRBD2 (6 bases). This CDR3 comprises 14 residues. The V end was cut by 4 bases, the J end by 8 bases, with 18 bases between. The germline gives CDR1 SGHRS, CDR2 YFSETQ.

This chain joins TRBV27 and TRBJ1-2; 7 positions match TRBD1. CDR1 is MNHEY, CDR2 SMNVEV, per germline (reference sequence). This CDR3 is 13 amino acids long. Unmatched junction bases numbered 7, after V lost 4 bases and J lost 8 bases. The DNA of the CDR3 is TGTGCCAGCAGTTCGAGGCAGGGGGGAGGCTACACCTTC. Translating it yields CASSSRQGGGYTF.

In its sample, this clone was seen once. J is TRBJ2-3 and V is TRBV7-7, with D unclear. CDR1 and CDR2 from the germline V gene are SSHAT and FNYEAQ (reference sequence). Trimming took off 1 base at V and 5 bases at J, with 7 bases between the two ends. The CDR3 contains 13 residues. CDR3 amino acids: CASSLEKQDTQYF. CDR3 sequence (DNA): TGTGCCAGCAGCTTAGAAAAGCAAGATACGCAGTATTTT. The variable domain in full, with the rest retrieved from reference TRBV7-7 and TRBJ2-3, is GAGVSQSPRYKVTKRGQDVTLRCDPISSHATLYWYQQALGQGPEFLTYFNYEAQPDKSGLPSDRFSAERPEGSISTLTIQRTEQRDSAMYRCASSLEKQDTQYFGPGTRLTVL.

This rearrangement joins TRBV10-2 to TRBJ1-2; TRBD1 aligns across 11 bases. V dropped 6 bases and J dropped 8; count of bases not matched to a gene: 11. Germline V gives CDR1 WSHSY, CDR2 SAAADI. The CDR3 contains 15 residues. The CDR3 DNA is TGCGCCAGCAGCGCAAACCCGGACAGGGGGCCGGGCTACACCTTC. It codes for CASSANPDRGPGYTF.